This entry is about one TCR beta chain. What it binds is not known. TCRdb's table, derived via immunoSEQ multiplex PCR, lists solely in-frame clones and lacks some. The sample yields over 850,000 clones, around 78% seen once. The data were obtained in a study of shared clonotypes between healthy human individuals. Across the study: Researchers drew samples from a couple of women and three men aged 18 to 49. Each donor's CD8 memory used one plate, CD8 naive two, each CD4 subset three.

Negatively enriched CD4+ T cells were divided by CD45RA into naive and memory. This CDR3 contains 15 residues. Germline V lookup: CDR1 MNHEY, CDR2 SVGAGI. J was trimmed by 0 bases and V by 2 bases; bases with no gene match: 2. Points from the study as a whole: Some naive CD4 clonotypes, approximately 4.5%, turned up in common across a few donors.

The chain employs TRBV6-5 and TRBJ2-3; TRBD2 matches at 7 bases. The source material was memory CD4+ T cells from PBMCs. Subset specified: CD45RA-negative fraction. The sequence was collected from a man aged 18-30 years in good health. Some clones in this sample may be carry-over from other donors' samples. CDR3 protein: CASSYGTTSTDTQYF. CDR3 sequence (DNA): TGTGCCAGCAGTTACGGGACTACTAGCACAGATACGCAGTATTTT.